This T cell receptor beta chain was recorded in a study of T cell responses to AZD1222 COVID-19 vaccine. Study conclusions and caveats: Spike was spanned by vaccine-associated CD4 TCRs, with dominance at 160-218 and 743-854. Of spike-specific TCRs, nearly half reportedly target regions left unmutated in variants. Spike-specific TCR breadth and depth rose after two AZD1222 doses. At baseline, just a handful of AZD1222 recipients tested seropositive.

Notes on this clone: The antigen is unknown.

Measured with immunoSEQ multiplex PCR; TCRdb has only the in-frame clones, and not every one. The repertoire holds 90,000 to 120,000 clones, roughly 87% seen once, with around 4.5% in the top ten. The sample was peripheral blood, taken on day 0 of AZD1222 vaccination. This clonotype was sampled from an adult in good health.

This CDR3 is CASSLQGANQPQHF. The DNA of the CDR3 is TGTGCCAGCAGTTTACAGGGGGCGAATCAGCCCCAGCATTTT. This chain joins TRBV28 and TRBJ1-5, with 8 bases aligning to TRBD1. CDR1 is MDHEN, CDR2 SYDVKM, per germline. This CDR3 spans 14 amino acids. The ends lost 2 bases at V and 4 bases at J; junction bases unmatched: 1.